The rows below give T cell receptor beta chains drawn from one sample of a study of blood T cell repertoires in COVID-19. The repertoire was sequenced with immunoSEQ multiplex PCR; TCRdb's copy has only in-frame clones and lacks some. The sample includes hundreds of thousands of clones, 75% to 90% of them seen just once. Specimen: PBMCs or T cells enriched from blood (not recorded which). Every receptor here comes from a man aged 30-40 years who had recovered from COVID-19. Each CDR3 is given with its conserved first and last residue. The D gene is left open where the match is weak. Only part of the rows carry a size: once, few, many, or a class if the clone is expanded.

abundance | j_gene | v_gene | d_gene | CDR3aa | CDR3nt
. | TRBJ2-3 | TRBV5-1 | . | CASSSGGRSTDTQYF | TGCGCCAGCAGCTCAGGGGGGCGAAGCACAGATACGCAGTATTTT
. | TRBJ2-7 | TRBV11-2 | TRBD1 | CASKGTGTGGYEQYF | TGTGCCAGCAAGGGGACCGGGACAGGGGGGTACGAGCAGTACTTC
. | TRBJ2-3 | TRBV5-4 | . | CASSLVIPSDTQYF | TGTGCCAGCAGCTTGGTCATCCCCAGTGATACGCAGTATTTT
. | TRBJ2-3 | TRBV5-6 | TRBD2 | CASSLYGGLAETDTQYF | TGTGCCAGCAGCTTGTACGGGGGACTAGCGGAGACAGATACGCAGTATTTT
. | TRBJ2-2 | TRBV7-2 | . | CASSAGTNTGELFF | TGTGCCAGCAGCGCAGGGACGAACACCGGGGAGCTGTTTTTT
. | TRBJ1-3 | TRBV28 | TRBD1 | CASSHTGAGNTIYF | TGTGCCAGCAGTCACACAGGGGCTGGAAACACCATATATTTT
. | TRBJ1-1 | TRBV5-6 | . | CASSEWSPVDTEAFF | TGTGCCAGCAGCGAATGGTCACCAGTGGACACTGAAGCTTTCTTT
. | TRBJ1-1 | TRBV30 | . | CAWYIAGPTEAFF | TGTGCCTGGTACATAGCGGGCCCCACTGAAGCTTTCTTT
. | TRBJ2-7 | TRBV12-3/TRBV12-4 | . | CASSFEGYEQYF | TGTGCCAGCAGTTTCGAGGGCTACGAGCAGTACTTC
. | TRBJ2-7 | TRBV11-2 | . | CASSLGGANRGRYEQYF | TGTGCCAGCAGCTTAGGCGGGGCGAACAGGGGACGCTACGAGCAGTACTTC
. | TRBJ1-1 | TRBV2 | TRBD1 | CASSARQGAEAFF | TGTGCCAGCAGTGCGCGACAGGGGGCTGAAGCTTTCTTT
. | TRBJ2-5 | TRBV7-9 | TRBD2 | CASSLTSGSAGLETQYF | TGTGCCAGCAGCTTGACTAGCGGGAGCGCCGGTCTAGAGACCCAGTACTTC
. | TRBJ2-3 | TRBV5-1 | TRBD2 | CASSPGASGRTDTQYF | TGCGCCAGCAGCCCTGGGGCTAGCGGCCGCACAGATACGCAGTATTTT
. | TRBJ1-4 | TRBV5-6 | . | CASSVLRPALREKLFF | TGTGCCAGCAGCGTACTAAGACCAGCCTTAAGGGAAAAACTGTTTTTT
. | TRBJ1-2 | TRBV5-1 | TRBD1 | CASSLEPGGTYGYTF | TGCGCCAGCAGCTTGGAGCCAGGGGGCACCTATGGCTACACCTTC
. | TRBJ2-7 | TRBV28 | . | CASRELQREQYF | TGTGCCAGCCGGGAGCTACAAAGGGAGCAGTACTTC
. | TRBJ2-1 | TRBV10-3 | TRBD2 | CAISRRYAGTSGRGNEQFF | TGTGCCATCAGTCGGAGATACGCCGGGACTAGCGGGAGGGGGAATGAGCAGTTCTTC
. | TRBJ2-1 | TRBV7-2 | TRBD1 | CASSLDRSSYNEQFF | TGTGCCAGCAGCCTGGACAGGAGCTCCTACAATGAGCAGTTCTTC
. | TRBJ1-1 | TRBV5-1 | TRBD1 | CASSLERQGAEAFF | TGCGCCAGCAGCTTGGAAAGGCAGGGGGCTGAAGCTTTCTTT
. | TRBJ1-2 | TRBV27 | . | CASSYTGTRSGYTF | TGTGCCAGCAGTTATACAGGGACCCGCTCCGGCTACACCTTC
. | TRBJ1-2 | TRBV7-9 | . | CASSLDSFSYGYTF | TGTGCCAGCAGCTTAGACAGTTTTTCGTATGGCTACACCTTC
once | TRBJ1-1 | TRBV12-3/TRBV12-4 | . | CASSLKGLGAFF | TGTGCCAGCAGTCTAAAGGGACTTGGAGCTTTCTTT
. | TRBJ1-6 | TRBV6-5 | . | CASSSPGGSSPLHF | TGTGCCAGCAGTTCCCCTGGGGGGAGTTCACCCCTCCACTTT
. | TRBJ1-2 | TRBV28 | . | CASSLGGASGYTF | TGTGCCAGCAGTTTAGGAGGGGCGTCTGGCTACACCTTC